Listed below are T cell receptor beta chains from one sample, sequenced in a study of beta chain features in type 1 diabetes. The method was immunoSEQ multiplex PCR; TCRdb's version includes in-frame clones alone and lacks a portion of them. The table lists around 350,000 clones, roughly 12% of them singletons. Sequencing input: naive CD4+ T cells from blood. The receptor set was obtained from a man between 18 and 29 years old in good health. CDR3s include the opening cysteine and the closing phenylalanine or tryptophan. D genes are given only for firm matches. Size is stated for part of the rows, as once, few or many counts, or as a class when the clone is expanded.

v_gene,abundance,j_gene,d_gene,CDR3aa,CDR3nt
TRBV15,few,TRBJ2-1,TRBD2,CATSRDSSGSYEQFF,TGTGCCACCAGCAGAGATTCTAGCGGGAGTTATGAGCAGTTCTTC
TRBV6-5,NA,TRBJ1-3,NA,CASSFTPGNTIYF,TGTGCCAGCAGTTTTACACCGGGAAACACCATATATTTT
TRBV13,few,TRBJ2-7,NA,CASSLRYEQYF,TGTGCCAGCAGCTTGAGGTACGAGCAGTACTTC
TRBV7-9,NA,TRBJ2-1,NA,CASSHGGLWFF,TGTGCCAGCAGCCACGGGGGGCTATGGTTCTTC
TRBV4-1,few,TRBJ1-1,NA,CASSQVGGVNTEAFF,TGCGCCAGCAGCCAAGTTGGCGGAGTGAACACTGAAGCTTTCTTT
TRBV7-2,NA,TRBJ2-7,NA,CASSPGGSYEQYF,TGTGCCAGCAGCCCCGGAGGATCCTACGAGCAGTACTTC
TRBV4-3,few,TRBJ2-2,TRBD2,CASTLGGARTGELFF,TGCGCCAGCACCCTGGGAGGGGCGAGGACCGGGGAGCTGTTTTTT
TRBV18,NA,TRBJ1-1,TRBD1,CASSTEVGGTTEAFF,TGTGCCAGCTCCACAGAAGTAGGGGGCACGACTGAAGCTTTCTTT
TRBV4-1,few,TRBJ2-5,TRBD2,CASSQGLAGETQYF,TGCGCCAGCAGCCAGGGACTAGCGGGGGAGACCCAGTACTTC
TRBV4-1,NA,TRBJ1-4,NA,CASSRLSNEKLFF,TGCGCCAGCAGCCGACTGTCTAATGAAAAACTGTTTTTT
TRBV7-2,NA,TRBJ1-4,NA,CASSLAGDNEKLFF,TGTGCCAGCAGCTTGGCAGGGGATAATGAAAAACTGTTTTTT
TRBV11-2,NA,TRBJ2-5,NA,CASRHPGTTQETQYF,TGTGCCAGCAGGCATCCCGGGACAACCCAAGAGACCCAGTACTTC
TRBV4-3,NA,TRBJ1-1,NA,CASSSLGGVRFEAFF,TGCGCCAGCAGCTCCTTGGGGGGGGTAAGGTTCGAAGCTTTCTTT
TRBV25-1,few,TRBJ2-1,TRBD1,CASSETGGNEQFF,TGTGCCAGCAGTGAGACAGGGGGTAATGAGCAGTTCTTC
TRBV9,NA,TRBJ2-7,NA,CASSLRGDTAYEQYF,TGTGCCAGCAGCCTCCGGGGGGACACCGCCTACGAGCAGTACTTC
TRBV19,few,TRBJ2-7,NA,CASSIYQGTYEQYF,TGTGCCAGTAGTATTTATCAGGGGACCTACGAGCAGTACTTC
TRBV11-2,few,TRBJ2-1,TRBD2,CASSLVAGAGFNEQFF,TGTGCCAGCAGCCTGGTAGCGGGAGCGGGTTTCAATGAGCAGTTCTTC
TRBV15,NA,TRBJ1-5,NA,CATSLGHRSFNQPQHF,TGTGCCACCAGCCTGGGACACAGAAGTTTCAATCAGCCCCAGCATTTT
TRBV11-1,NA,TRBJ2-3,TRBD2,CASSVSGRAGDTQYF,TGTGCCAGCAGCGTTAGCGGGAGGGCCGGGGATACGCAGTATTTT
TRBV11-2,few,TRBJ1-1,NA,CASSLERVANTEAFF,TGTGCCAGCAGCTTAGAACGGGTCGCCAACACTGAAGCTTTCTTT
TRBV6-6,few,TRBJ1-4,TRBD1,CASSYPRQGGNEKLFF,TGTGCCAGCAGTTACCCCCGACAGGGAGGTAATGAAAAACTGTTTTTT
TRBV29-1,few,TRBJ1-5,NA,CSVLTGSNQPQHF,TGCAGCGTTTTGACAGGTAGCAATCAGCCCCAGCATTTT
TRBV2,NA,TRBJ2-2,TRBD2,CASSESGRATTGELFF,TGTGCCAGCAGTGAAAGCGGGAGGGCCACCACCGGGGAGCTGTTTTTT
TRBV9,NA,TRBJ2-7,TRBD1,CASSPWTGGYEQYF,TGTGCCAGCAGCCCCTGGACAGGGGGCTACGAGCAGTACTTC
TRBV5-4,few,TRBJ2-6,TRBD1,CASSLATGAPLLTF,TGTGCCAGCAGCTTGGCTACAGGGGCCCCCCTCCTGACTTTC
TRBV29-1,few,TRBJ2-7,NA,CSVQPQGNEQYF,TGCAGCGTTCAACCCCAGGGGAACGAGCAGTACTTC
TRBV11-3,NA,TRBJ2-1,NA,CASSLGDKYEQFF,TGTGCCAGCAGCTTAGGGGACAAATATGAGCAGTTCTTC
TRBV7-3,NA,TRBJ2-3,NA,CASSEGDDTQYF,TGTGCCAGCAGTGAGGGGGACGATACGCAGTATTTT
TRBV19,NA,TRBJ2-7,TRBD2,CASSIAGSSGSTYEQYF,TGTGCCAGTAGTATAGCCGGGTCTAGCGGGAGTACCTACGAGCAGTACTTC
TRBV7-2,few,TRBJ2-7,NA,CASSNTLVTEQYF,TGTGCCAGCAGTAATACCCTAGTCACCGAGCAGTACTTC
TRBV30,few,TRBJ2-7,TRBD2,CAYSQAGVGYEQYF,TGTGCCTACTCACAAGCGGGAGTCGGGTACGAGCAGTACTTC
TRBV19,NA,TRBJ2-1,NA,CASSRDYNEQFF,TGTGCCAGTAGTCGGGACTACAATGAGCAGTTCTTC
TRBV2,few,TRBJ2-4,NA,CASRGAGGKNIQYF,TGTGCCAGCAGGGGCGCCGGGGGTAAAAACATTCAGTACTTC
TRBV7-2,NA,TRBJ1-5,NA,CASSPMTQGPQHF,TGTGCCAGCAGCCCAATGACCCAGGGGCCCCAGCATTTT
TRBV30,NA,TRBJ2-5,TRBD2,CAWTSGREETQYF,TGTGCCTGGACTAGCGGGAGGGAAGAGACCCAGTACTTC
TRBV19,few,TRBJ2-1,TRBD2,CASGNSGSSYNEQFF,TGTGCCAGTGGTAATAGCGGGAGCTCCTACAATGAGCAGTTCTTC
TRBV28,NA,TRBJ1-2,TRBD1,CASSRQGANYGYTF,TGTGCCAGCAGTCGACAGGGGGCGAACTATGGCTACACCTTC
TRBV4-3,NA,TRBJ2-3,TRBD2,CASSPIEAGGTDTQYF,TGCGCCAGCAGCCCGATAGAAGCGGGAGGCACAGATACGCAGTATTTT
TRBV9,NA,TRBJ2-3,TRBD2,CASSVTSSGTSTDTQYF,TGTGCCAGCAGCGTAACCTCTAGCGGCACTAGCACAGATACGCAGTATTTT
TRBV7-2,NA,TRBJ1-2,TRBD1,CASSLARQGDGYTF,TGTGCCAGCAGCTTAGCTCGGCAGGGGGATGGCTACACCTTC
TRBV10-3,NA,TRBJ1-1,NA,CAISESVLHTEAFF,TGTGCCATCAGTGAGTCTGTACTTCACACTGAAGCTTTCTTT
TRBV30,few,TRBJ2-3,NA,CAWSRTGGDTQYF,TGTGCCTGGAGTCGGACGGGCGGGGATACGCAGTATTTT
TRBV6-5,NA,TRBJ1-4,NA,CASSQTVTNEKLFF,TGTGCCAGCAGTCAGACAGTGACTAATGAAAAACTGTTTTTT
TRBV7-3,NA,TRBJ1-3,TRBD1,CASSLTGGGNTIYF,TGTGCCAGCAGCCTCACAGGGGGCGGAAACACCATATATTTT
TRBV7-3,few,TRBJ2-7,NA,CASRSGVRYEQYF,TGTGCCAGCAGGTCGGGTGTCCGCTACGAGCAGTACTTC
TRBV19,few,TRBJ2-3,TRBD2,CASRSGLAGGVDTQYF,TGTGCCAGTAGGAGCGGACTAGCGGGAGGCGTAGATACGCAGTATTTT
TRBV7-2,few,TRBJ1-1,TRBD1,CASSLERYRGNTEAFF,TGTGCCAGCAGCTTAGAACGGTACAGGGGGAACACTGAAGCTTTCTTT
TRBV7-8,few,TRBJ2-7,NA,CASSSRDTSYEQYF,TGTGCCAGCAGCTCTCGGGACACCTCCTACGAGCAGTACTTC
TRBV19,NA,TRBJ1-6,TRBD1,CASTSQGNGGSPLHF,TGTGCCAGTACCTCACAGGGGAATGGCGGTTCACCCCTCCACTTT
TRBV30,few,TRBJ2-7,TRBD2,CAWSPGLDGEQYF,TGTGCCTGGAGTCCCGGACTAGATGGCGAGCAGTACTTC
TRBV5-4,NA,TRBJ1-1,NA,CASSFVGGEAFF,TGTGCCAGCAGCTTTGTCGGGGGTGAAGCTTTCTTT
TRBV29-1,few,TRBJ1-1,NA,CSVKRGNTEAFF,TGCAGCGTTAAGCGCGGGAACACTGAAGCTTTCTTT
TRBV5-4,NA,TRBJ2-5,NA,CASSLQGQETQYF,TGTGCCAGCAGCTTGCAGGGGCAGGAGACCCAGTACTTC
TRBV6-5,few,TRBJ2-1,TRBD2,CASSYSVLAGLYEQFF,TGTGCCAGCAGTTACTCGGTCTTAGCGGGACTCTATGAGCAGTTCTTC